This T cell receptor beta chain was sequenced for a study of shared clonotypes between healthy human individuals. Study-wide results and limits: Non-shared clonotypes had lower generation probabilities than those shared by all four donors.

Assay used: immunoSEQ multiplex PCR; TCRdb lists only in-frame clones, some missing. The sample comprises millions of clones, about 93% of which are singletons, and roughly 1.7% rests with the top ten. As regards this clone: As yet, its antigen is unknown.

Germline V lookup: CDR1 LNHNV, CDR2 YYDKDF (reference sequence). The CDR3 is 14 amino acids. V shed 9 bases, J shed 5 bases, and the junction held 10 bases outside the gene matches. It was CD45RO-negative cells, positively selected for CCR7, that made up naive CD8 cells, with terminally differentiated effector memory CD45RA+ cells excluded. This clonotype originated in a young man in good health. Some clones in this sample may be carry-over from other donors' samples. The material sequenced was naive CD8+ T cells from PBMCs. The chain employs TRBV15 and TRBJ2-5; 9 bases match TRBD1. As DNA, the CDR3 is TGTGCCACGGGTAACAGGGGGCTTGGGGAGACCCAGTACTTC. This translates into CATGNRGLGETQYF.